This is a list of T cell receptor beta chains from one sample in a study of PD-1 blockade in classical Hodgkin lymphoma. Sequencing was performed with immunoSEQ multiplex PCR; in TCRdb, only in-frame clones are kept and a portion is missing. The sample has 47,000 or so clones, roughly 93% seen once. Sequenced sample: peripheral blood mononuclear cells (PBMCs). Receptors originate from a human donor with classical Hodgkin lymphoma. CDR3s include the opening cysteine and the closing phenylalanine or tryptophan. Fields, in order: V gene, D gene, clone size, J gene, CDR3 length, CDR3 DNA, CDR3 protein. The D gene is left open where the match is weak. Where a row states a size, it is once, few, many or the class of an expanded clone; other rows omit it.

V: TRBV29-1
D: -
size: once
J: TRBJ2-5
length: 14
DNA: TGCAGCGTCCGCCTCCCGCCAGATCAAGAGACCCAGTACTTC
CDR3: CSVRLPPDQETQYF

V: TRBV5-4
D: -
size: -
J: TRBJ2-5
length: 14
DNA: TGTGCCAGCAGCTTGGGATACAGGGAAGAGACCCAGTACTTC
CDR3: CASSLGYREETQYF

V: TRBV5-6
D: TRBD1
size: -
J: TRBJ1-2
length: 16
DNA: TGTGCCAGCAGCTTGCGGCGGACAGGACTAGACTATGGCTACACCTTC
CDR3: CASSLRRTGLDYGYTF

V: TRBV9
D: -
size: few
J: TRBJ2-2
length: 14
DNA: TGTGCCAGCAGCGTAGTGGGGGGCACCGGGGAGCTGTTTTTT
CDR3: CASSVVGGTGELFF

V: TRBV27
D: -
size: -
J: TRBJ1-4
length: 16
DNA: TGTGCCAGCAGTTTAGGTGTGGGGGTGGGGAGTGAAAAACTGTTTTTT
CDR3: CASSLGVGVGSEKLFF

V: TRBV18
D: TRBD1
size: few
J: TRBJ1-2
length: 15
DNA: TGTGCCAGCTCACCGCAACAGGGGGCGCATGATGGCTACACCTTC
CDR3: CASSPQQGAHDGYTF

V: TRBV5-1
D: -
size: -
J: TRBJ2-5
length: 12
DNA: TGCGCCAGCAGCTTGGGCCAAGAGACCCAGTACTTC
CDR3: CASSLGQETQYF

V: TRBV5-1
D: -
size: -
J: TRBJ2-4
length: 17
DNA: TGCGCCAGCAGCTTGGTTTCCGGGGCTGTGGCCAAAAACATTCAGTACTTC
CDR3: CASSLVSGAVAKNIQYF

V: TRBV11-3
D: TRBD2
size: -
J: TRBJ2-2
length: 20
DNA: TGTGCCAGCAGCTTCACCCTCCCCCTAGCGGAGATAAGGAACACCGGGGAGCTGTTTTTT
CDR3: CASSFTLPLAEIRNTGELFF

V: TRBV14
D: -
size: -
J: TRBJ2-1
length: 15
DNA: TGTGCCAGCAGCCCAGTGGCAGGGGCCTACAATGAGCAGTTCTTC
CDR3: CASSPVAGAYNEQFF

V: TRBV5-1
D: -
size: -
J: TRBJ2-4
length: 14
DNA: TGCGCCAGCAGGGGTTCCCTAGCCAAAAACATTCAGTACTTC
CDR3: CASRGSLAKNIQYF

V: TRBV2
D: -
size: once
J: TRBJ2-5
length: 16
DNA: TGTGCCAGCAGTGAAGGGGCGGCTAGCTGGCGGGAGACCCAGTACTTC
CDR3: CASSEGAASWRETQYF

V: TRBV10-1
D: TRBD1
size: few
J: TRBJ2-3
length: 15
DNA: TGCGCCAGCAGTGAGGGACAGGGGGCCACAGATACGCAGTATTTT
CDR3: CASSEGQGATDTQYF

V: TRBV2
D: -
size: -
J: TRBJ2-1
length: 16
DNA: TGTGCCAGCAGTGACGCTCGGCCCCTGGACGGCAATGAGCAGTTCTTC
CDR3: CASSDARPLDGNEQFF

V: TRBV14
D: -
size: -
J: TRBJ2-3
length: 13
DNA: TGTGCCAGCAGCCAGCACTTTGTGGATACGCAGTATTTT
CDR3: CASSQHFVDTQYF

V: TRBV19
D: TRBD2
size: -
J: TRBJ2-1
length: 15
DNA: TGTGCCAGTAGTATATCACTAGCGGGATCGCTTGAGCAGTTCTTC
CDR3: CASSISLAGSLEQFF